Described below is a single TCR beta chain sequence and its context. A sample-barcoded 5' primer and a J-beta primer mix were used in a second PCR of roughly 7 to 12 cycles. A single record per CDR3 protein comes from TCRdb applying MiXCR to the 5' RACE reads. Here the sample spans 1.2 million to 1.5 million distinct CDR3 sequences, roughly 60% being singletons. The data were obtained in a study of blood T cells in healthy people across ages. The germline V gene encodes CDR1 DFQATT and CDR2 SNEGSKA (reference sequence). The CDR3 runs 12 residues. V lost 0 bases and J lost 9; bases outside the gene matches: 3.

The TCR originated in a man between 18 and 35 years old in good health. The chain uses TRBV20-1 and TRBJ2-3; 7 positions agree with TRBD1. Sequenced: blood. The CDR3 bases are TGCAGTGCTAGAGACGACAGGGCGACGCAGTATTTT. Protein: CSARDDRATQYF.